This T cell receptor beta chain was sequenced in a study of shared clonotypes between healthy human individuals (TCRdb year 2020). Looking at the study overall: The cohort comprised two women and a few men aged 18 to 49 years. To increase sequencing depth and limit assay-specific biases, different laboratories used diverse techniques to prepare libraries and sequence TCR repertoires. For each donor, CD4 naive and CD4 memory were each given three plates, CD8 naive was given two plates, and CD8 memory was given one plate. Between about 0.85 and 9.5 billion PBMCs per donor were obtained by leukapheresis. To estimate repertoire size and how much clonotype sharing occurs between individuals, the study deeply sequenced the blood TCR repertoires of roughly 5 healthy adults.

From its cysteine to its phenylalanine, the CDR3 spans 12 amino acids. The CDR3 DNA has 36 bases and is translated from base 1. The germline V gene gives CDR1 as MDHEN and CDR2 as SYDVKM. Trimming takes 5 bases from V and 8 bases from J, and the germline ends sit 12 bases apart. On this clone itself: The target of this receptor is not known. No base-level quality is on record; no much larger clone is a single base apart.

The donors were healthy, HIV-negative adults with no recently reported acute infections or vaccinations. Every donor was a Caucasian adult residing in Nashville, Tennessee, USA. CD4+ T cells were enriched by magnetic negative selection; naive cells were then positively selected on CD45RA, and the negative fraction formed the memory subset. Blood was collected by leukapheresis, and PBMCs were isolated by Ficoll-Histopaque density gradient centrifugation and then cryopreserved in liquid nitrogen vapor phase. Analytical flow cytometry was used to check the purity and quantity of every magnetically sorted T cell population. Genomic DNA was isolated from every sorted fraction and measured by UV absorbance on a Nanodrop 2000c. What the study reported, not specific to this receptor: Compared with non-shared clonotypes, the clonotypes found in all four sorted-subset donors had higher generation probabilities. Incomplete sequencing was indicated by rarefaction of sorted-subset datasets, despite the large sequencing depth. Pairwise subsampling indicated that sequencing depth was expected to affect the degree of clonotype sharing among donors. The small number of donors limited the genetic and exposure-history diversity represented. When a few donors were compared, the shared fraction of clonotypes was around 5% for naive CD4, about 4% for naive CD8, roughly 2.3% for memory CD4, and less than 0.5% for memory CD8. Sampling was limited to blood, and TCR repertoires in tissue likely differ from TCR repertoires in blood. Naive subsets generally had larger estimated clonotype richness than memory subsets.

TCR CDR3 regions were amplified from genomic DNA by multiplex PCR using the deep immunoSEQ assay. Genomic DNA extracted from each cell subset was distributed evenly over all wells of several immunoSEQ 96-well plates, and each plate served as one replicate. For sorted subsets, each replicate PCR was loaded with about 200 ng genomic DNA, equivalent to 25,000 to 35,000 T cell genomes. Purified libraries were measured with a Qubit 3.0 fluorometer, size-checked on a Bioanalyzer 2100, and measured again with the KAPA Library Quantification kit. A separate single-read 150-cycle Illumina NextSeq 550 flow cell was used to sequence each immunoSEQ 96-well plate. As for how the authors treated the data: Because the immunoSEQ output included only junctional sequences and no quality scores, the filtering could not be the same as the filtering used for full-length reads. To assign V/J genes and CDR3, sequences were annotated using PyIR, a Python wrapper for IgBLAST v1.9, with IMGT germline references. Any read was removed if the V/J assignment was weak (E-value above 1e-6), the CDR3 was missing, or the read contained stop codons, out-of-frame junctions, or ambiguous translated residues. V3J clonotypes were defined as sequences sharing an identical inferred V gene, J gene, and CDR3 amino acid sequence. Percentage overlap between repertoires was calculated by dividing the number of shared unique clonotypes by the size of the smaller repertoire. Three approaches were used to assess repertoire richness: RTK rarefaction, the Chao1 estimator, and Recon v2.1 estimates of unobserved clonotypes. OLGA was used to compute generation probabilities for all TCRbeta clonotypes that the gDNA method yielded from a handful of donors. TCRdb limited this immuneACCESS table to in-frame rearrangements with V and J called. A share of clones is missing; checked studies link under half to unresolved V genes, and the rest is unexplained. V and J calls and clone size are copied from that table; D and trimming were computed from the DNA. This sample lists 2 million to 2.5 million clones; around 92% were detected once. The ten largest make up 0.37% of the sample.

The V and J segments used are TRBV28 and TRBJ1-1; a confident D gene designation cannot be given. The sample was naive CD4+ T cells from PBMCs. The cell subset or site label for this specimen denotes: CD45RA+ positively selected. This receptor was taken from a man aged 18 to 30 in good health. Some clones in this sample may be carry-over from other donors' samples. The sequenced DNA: TGTGCCAGCAGTCCTCAGGTTTCCGAAGCTTTCTTT. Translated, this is CASSPQVSEAFF.